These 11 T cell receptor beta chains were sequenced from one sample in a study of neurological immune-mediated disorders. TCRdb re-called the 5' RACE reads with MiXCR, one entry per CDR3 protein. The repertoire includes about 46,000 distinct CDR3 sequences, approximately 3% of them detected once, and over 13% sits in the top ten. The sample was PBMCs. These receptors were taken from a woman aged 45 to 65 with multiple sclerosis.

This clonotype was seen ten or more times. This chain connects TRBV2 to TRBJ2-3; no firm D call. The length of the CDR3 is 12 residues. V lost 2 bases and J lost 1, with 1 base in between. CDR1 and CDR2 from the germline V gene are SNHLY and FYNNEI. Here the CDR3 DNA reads TGTGCCAGCAGTGAACGCACAGATACGCAGTATTTT. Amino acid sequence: CASSERTDTQYF.

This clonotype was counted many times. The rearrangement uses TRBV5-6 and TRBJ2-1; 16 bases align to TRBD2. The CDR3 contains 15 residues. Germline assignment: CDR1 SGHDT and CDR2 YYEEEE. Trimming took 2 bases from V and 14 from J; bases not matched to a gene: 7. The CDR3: CASSLGTSGRGPEFF. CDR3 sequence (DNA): TGTGCCAGCAGCTTAGGGACTAGCGGGAGGGGACCCGAGTTCTTC.

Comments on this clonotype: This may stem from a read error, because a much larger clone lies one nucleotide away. CDR3 nucleotides: TGCGCCACTGGTTCCACCGGGGCGCTGTTTTTT. This sequence encodes CATGSTGALFF. J is TRBJ2-2 and V is TRBV5-1; D is perhaps TRBD1 or TRBD2 (5 bases each). The CDR3 is 11 residues long. In germline, CDR1 is SGHRS, CDR2 YFSETQ. Variable domain in full (rest from reference TRBV5-1 and TRBJ2-2): KAGVTQTPRYLIKTRGQQVTLSCSPISGHRSVSWYQQTPGQGLQFLFEYFSETQRNKGNFPGRFSGRQFSNSRSEMNVSTLELGDSALYLCATGSTGALFFGEGSRLTVL.

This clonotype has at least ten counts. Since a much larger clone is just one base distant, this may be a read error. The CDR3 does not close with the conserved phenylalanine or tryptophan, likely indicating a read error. CDR3 bases: TGCGCCAGCAAGGGACAGGGGATGCAAGAGACCCAGTACTGC. As protein: CASKGQGMQETQYC. V gene TRBV5-1 combines with J gene TRBJ2-5, with 10 bases fitting TRBD1. Germline assignment: CDR1 SGHRS and CDR2 YFSETQ. This CDR3 comprises 14 residues. V lost 6 bases, J lost 2 bases, and 4 bases stayed unmatched.

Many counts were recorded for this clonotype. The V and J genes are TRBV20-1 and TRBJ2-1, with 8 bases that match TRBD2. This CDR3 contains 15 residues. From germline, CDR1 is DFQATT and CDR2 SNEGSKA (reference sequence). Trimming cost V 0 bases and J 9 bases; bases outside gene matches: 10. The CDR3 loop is CSAREQAGANREQFF. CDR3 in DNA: TGCAGTGCTAGAGAGCAAGCGGGAGCGAATCGTGAGCAGTTCTTC.

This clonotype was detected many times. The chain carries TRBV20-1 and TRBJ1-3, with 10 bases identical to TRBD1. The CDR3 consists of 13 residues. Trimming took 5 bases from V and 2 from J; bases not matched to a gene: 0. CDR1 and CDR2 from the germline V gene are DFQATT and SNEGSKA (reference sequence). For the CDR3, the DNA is TGCAGTGCTGGGACAGGGGCTGGAAACACCATATATTTT. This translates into CSAGTGAGNTIYF.

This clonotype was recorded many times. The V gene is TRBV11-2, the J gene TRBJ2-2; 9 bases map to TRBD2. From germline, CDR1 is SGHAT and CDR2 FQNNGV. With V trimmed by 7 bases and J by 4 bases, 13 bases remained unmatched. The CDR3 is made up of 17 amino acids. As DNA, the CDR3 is TGTGCCAGCAACTTGGGGGCGGGAGGGCCTCCCACCGGGGAGCTGTTTTTT. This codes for CASNLGAGGPPTGELFF.

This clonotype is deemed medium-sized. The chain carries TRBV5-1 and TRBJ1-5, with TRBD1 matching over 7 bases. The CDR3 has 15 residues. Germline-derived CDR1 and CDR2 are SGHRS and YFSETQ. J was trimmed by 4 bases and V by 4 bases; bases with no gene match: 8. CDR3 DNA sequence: TGCGCCAGCAGCGAGGGGACAGTGGGAAATCAGCCCCAGCATTTT. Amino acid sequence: CASSEGTVGNQPQHF.

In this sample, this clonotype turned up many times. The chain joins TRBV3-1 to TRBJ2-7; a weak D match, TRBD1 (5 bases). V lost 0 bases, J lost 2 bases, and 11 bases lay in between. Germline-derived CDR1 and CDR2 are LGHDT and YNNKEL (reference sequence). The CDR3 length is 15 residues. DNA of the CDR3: TGTGCCAGCAGCCAAGACCCCCAGGGAACCTACGAGCAGTACTTC. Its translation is CASSQDPQGTYEQYF.

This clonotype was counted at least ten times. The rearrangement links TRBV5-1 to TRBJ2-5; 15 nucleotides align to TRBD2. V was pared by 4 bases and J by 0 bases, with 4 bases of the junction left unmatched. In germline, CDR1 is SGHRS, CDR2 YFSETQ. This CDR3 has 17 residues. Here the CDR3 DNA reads TGCGCCAGCAGCGTGGGACTAGCGGGGGGCTACCAAGAGACCCAGTACTTC. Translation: CASSVGLAGGYQETQYF.

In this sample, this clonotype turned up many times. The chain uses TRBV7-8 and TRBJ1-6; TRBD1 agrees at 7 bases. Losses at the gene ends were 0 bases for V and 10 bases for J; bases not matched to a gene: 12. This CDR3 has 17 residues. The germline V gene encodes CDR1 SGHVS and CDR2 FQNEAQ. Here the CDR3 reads CASSLAVRGLGESPLHF. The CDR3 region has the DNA TGTGCCAGCAGCTTAGCGGTGAGGGGGCTTGGAGAGTCACCCCTCCACTTT. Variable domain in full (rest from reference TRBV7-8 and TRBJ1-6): GAGVSQSPRYKVAKRGQDVALRCDPISGHVSLFWYQQALGQGPEFLTYFQNEAQLDKSGLPSDRFFAERPEGSVSTLKIQRTQQEDSAVYLCASSLAVRGLGESPLHFGNGTRLTVT.